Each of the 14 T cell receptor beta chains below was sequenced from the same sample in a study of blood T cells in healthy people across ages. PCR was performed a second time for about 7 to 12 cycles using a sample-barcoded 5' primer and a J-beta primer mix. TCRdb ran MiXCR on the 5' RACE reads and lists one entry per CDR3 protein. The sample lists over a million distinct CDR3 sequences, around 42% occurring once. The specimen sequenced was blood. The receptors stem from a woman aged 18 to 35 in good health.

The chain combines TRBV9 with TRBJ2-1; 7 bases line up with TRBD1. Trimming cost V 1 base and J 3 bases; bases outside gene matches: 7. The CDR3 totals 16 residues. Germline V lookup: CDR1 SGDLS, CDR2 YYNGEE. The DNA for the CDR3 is TGTGCCAGCAGCGTAAGAGGACAGGATAACTACAATGAGCAGTTCTTC. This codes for CASSVRGQDNYNEQFF.

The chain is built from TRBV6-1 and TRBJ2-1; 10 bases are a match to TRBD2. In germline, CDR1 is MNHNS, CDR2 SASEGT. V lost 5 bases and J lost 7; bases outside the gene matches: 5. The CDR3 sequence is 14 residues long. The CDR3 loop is CASSQREGFNEQFF. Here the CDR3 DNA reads TGTGCCAGCAGTCAGCGGGAGGGTTTTAATGAGCAGTTCTTC.

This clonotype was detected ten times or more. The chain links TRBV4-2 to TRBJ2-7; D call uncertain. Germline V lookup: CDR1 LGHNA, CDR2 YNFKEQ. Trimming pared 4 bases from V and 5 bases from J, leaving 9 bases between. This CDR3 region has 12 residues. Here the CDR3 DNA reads TGTGCCAGCAGCCGACCGTCCGACGAGCAGTACTTC. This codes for CASSRPSDEQYF.

CDR3 nucleotide sequence: TGTGCCAGCAGTTCCCCGGGGGGCCCACTCCGACGCACTGAAGCTTTCTTT. Translation: CASSSPGGPLRRTEAFF. The chain couples TRBV27 to TRBJ1-1; weak D call: TRBD1 (6 bases). Germline V CDR1 and CDR2: MNHEY, SMNVEV (reference sequence). The germline V and J ends were trimmed by 4 bases and 4 bases, with 22 bases remaining between them. This CDR3 region has 17 residues.

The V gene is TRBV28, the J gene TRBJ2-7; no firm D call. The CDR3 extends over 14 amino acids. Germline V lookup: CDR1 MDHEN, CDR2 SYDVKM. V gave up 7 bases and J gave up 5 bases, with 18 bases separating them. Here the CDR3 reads CASILSVGSDEQYF. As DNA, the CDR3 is TGTGCCAGCATCCTCTCCGTGGGGTCCGACGAGCAGTACTTC.

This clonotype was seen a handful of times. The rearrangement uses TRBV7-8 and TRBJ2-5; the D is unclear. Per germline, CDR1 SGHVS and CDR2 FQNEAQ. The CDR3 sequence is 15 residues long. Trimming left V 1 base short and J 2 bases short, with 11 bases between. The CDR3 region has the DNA TGTGCCAGCAGCTTAGAACGGACCTTACAAGAGACCCAGTACTTC. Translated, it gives CASSLERTLQETQYF.

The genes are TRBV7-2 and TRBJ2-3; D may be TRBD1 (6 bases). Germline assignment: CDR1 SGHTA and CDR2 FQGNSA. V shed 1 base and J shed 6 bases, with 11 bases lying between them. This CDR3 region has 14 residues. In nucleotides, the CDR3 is TGTGCCAGCAGCTTAGTCGGACAGACGGATACGCAGTATTTT. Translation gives CASSLVGQTDTQYF.

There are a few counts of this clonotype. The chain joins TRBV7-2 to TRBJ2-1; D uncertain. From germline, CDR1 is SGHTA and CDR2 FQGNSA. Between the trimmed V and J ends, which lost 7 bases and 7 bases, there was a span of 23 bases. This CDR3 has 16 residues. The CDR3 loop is CASIQTVDPSENEQFF. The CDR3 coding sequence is TGTGCCAGCATCCAGACGGTAGACCCGTCGGAGAATGAGCAGTTCTTC.

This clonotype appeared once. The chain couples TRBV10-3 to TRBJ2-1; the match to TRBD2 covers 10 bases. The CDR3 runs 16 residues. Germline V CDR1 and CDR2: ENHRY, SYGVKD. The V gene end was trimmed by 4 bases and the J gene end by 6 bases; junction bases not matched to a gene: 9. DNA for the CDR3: TGTGCCATCAGTGGAGGTCCTAGCGGGAGTATCAATGAGCAGTTCTTC. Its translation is CAISGGPSGSINEQFF.

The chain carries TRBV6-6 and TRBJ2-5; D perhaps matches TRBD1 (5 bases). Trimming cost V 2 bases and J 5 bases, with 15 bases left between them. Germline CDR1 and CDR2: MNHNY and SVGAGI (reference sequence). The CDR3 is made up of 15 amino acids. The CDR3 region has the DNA TGTGCCAGCAGTTACCCAACAGGCAGTGGGGAGACCCAGTACTTC. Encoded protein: CASSYPTGSGETQYF.

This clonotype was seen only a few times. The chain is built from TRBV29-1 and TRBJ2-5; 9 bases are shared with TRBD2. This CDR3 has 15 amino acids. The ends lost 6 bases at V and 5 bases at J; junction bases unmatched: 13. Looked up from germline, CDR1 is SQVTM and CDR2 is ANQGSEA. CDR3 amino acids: CSVKRTSDPQETQYF. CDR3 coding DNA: TGCAGCGTCAAGCGGACTAGCGATCCACAGGAGACCCAGTACTTC.

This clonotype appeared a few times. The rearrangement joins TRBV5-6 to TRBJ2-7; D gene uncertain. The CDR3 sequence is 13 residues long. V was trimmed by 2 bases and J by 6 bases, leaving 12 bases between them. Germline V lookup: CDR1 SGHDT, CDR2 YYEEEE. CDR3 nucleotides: TGTGCCAGCAGCTTAGGGCTGACGAGCGAGCAGTACTTC. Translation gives CASSLGLTSEQYF.

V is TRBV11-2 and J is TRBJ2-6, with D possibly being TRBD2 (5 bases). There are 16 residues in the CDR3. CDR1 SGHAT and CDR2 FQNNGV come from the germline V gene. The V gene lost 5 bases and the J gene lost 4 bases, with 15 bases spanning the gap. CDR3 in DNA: TGTGCCAGCAGCCCGGCAGACACTAGGGGGGCCAACGTCCTGACTTTC. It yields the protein CASSPADTRGANVLTF.

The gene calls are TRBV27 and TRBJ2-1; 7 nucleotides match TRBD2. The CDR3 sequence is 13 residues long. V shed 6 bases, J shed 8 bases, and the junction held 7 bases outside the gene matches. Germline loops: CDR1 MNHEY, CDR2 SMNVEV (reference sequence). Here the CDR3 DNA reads TGTGCCAGCAGGGGGGAGGGACCCCATGAGCAGTTCTTC. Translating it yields CASRGEGPHEQFF.